These 14 T cell receptor beta chains were sequenced from one sample in a study of cytomegalovirus exposure and HLA in healthy donors. The primer mix had 60 Vbeta and 13 Jbeta primers. Data came from immunoSEQ multiplex PCR; TCRdb stores just in-frame clones and leaves some out. The sample lists fewer than 150,000 clones; 60% to 80% were seen once. Material for sequencing was PBMCs. The receptors shown here come from a young man in good health and CMV-seropositive.

The gene calls are TRBV7-3 and TRBJ2-2, with 9 bases that match TRBD1. The CDR3 is made up of 15 amino acids. V dropped 4 bases and J dropped 7; count of bases not matched to a gene: 7. The germline V gene has CDR1 SGHTA and CDR2 FQGTGA. The DNA for the CDR3 is TGTGCCAGCAGCTCCCGGACAGGGGTAGGCGGGGAGCTGTTTTTT. Translating it yields CASSSRTGVGGELFF.

V is TRBV7-8 and J is TRBJ1-2; a possible D gene is TRBD1 (5 bases). This CDR3 is 12 amino acids long. V shed 0 bases and J shed 7 bases, with 6 bases lying between them. The V gene's germline CDR1 is SGHVS and CDR2 FQNEAQ. This CDR3 reads CASSLAGVGYTF. Written as DNA, the CDR3 is TGTGCCAGCAGCTTAGCAGGGGTTGGCTACACCTTC.

The V call is TRBV19, the J call TRBJ1-1; D is possibly TRBD1 (5 bases). CDR3 length equals 13 residues. The V end was cut by 1 base, the J end by 11 bases, with 14 bases between. The germline V gene encodes CDR1 LNHDA and CDR2 SQIVND (reference sequence). The CDR3, as DNA: TGTGCCAGTAGTATAGGGGCCTGGGGCGCGGCTTTCTTT. Its translation is CASSIGAWGAAFF.

The V call is TRBV19, the J call TRBJ2-4; TRBD2 matches 13 bases. The germline CDR1 and CDR2 sequences are LNHDA and SQIVND (reference sequence). The ends lost 3 bases at V and 0 bases at J; junction bases unmatched: 11. CDR3 length: 20 residues. The CDR3 DNA is TGTGCCAGTAGTATTAGCCCCGGGACTAGCGGGGTTATAGCCAAAAACATTCAGTACTTC. Amino acid sequence: CASSISPGTSGVIAKNIQYF.

This clone has only one observation. CDR3 in DNA: TGTGCCAGCAGTGGGACAGGGGGAAATGAAAAACTGTTTTTT. Its protein is CASSGTGGNEKLFF. The chain combines TRBV28 with TRBJ1-4, with 11 bases matching TRBD1. The CDR3 loop spans 14 amino acids. CDR1 is MDHEN, CDR2 SYDVKM, per germline. Trimming at V came to 5 bases and at J to 5 bases, leaving 1 base not matched to a gene.

In this sample, this clone turned up a few times. The identical CDR3 is also encoded by other nucleotide sequences in the sample. This chain links TRBV11-2 with TRBJ2-1, with TRBD2 identical over 8 bases. V lost 2 bases to trimming and J lost 5 bases; unmatched junction nucleotides: 5. Germline V gives CDR1 SGHAT, CDR2 FQNNGV. The length of the CDR3 is 15 residues. As DNA, the CDR3 is TGTGCCAGCAGCTTACTGGCGGGGGGACACAATGAGCAGTTCTTC. Translating it yields CASSLLAGGHNEQFF.

This clone came up a few times. The rearrangement uses TRBV27 and TRBJ2-1; 9 bases are shared with TRBD1. The CDR3 extends over 14 amino acids. The junction had 8 bases not matched to a gene; V was cut back by 5 bases and J by 9 bases. Germline values: CDR1 MNHEY, CDR2 SMNVEV (reference sequence). CDR3 sequence reads: CASSPRTGDVEQFF. DNA of the CDR3: TGTGCCAGCAGTCCCCGGACAGGGGACGTTGAGCAGTTCTTC.

The chain carries TRBV7-9 and TRBJ2-5, with 7 bases fitting TRBD1. The CDR3 has 12 amino acids. J lost 9 bases, V lost 6 bases, and 7 bases had no gene match. CDR1 is SEHNR, CDR2 FQNEAQ, per germline (reference sequence). CDR3 nucleotides: TGTGCCAGCAGTCTAGATGGGACAGCCCAGTACTTC. Translation gives CASSLDGTAQYF.

The chain combines TRBV13 with TRBJ1-1; D unclear. Trimming removed 4 bases from V and 5 bases from J, with 14 bases in between. Germline V gives CDR1 PRHDT, CDR2 FYEKMQ (reference sequence). The CDR3 covers 14 residues. The CDR3: CASSSTRGTTEAFF. The CDR3 DNA is TGTGCCAGCAGCTCCACGCGGGGTACGACTGAAGCTTTCTTT.

There are a few counts of this clone. This rearrangement joins TRBV5-1 to TRBJ2-7; 7 bases map to TRBD1. V gave up 4 bases and J gave up 6 bases; unmatched junction bases: 7. Germline loops: CDR1 SGHRS, CDR2 YFSETQ. This CDR3 comprises 13 residues. DNA for the CDR3: TGCGCCAGCAGCGTCGGGACAGAAGGCGAGCAGTACTTC. This codes for CASSVGTEGEQYF.

The chain is built from TRBV2 and TRBJ2-2; TRBD1 agrees at 7 bases. With V trimmed by 6 bases and J by 5 bases, 9 bases remained unmatched. Germline CDR1 and CDR2: SNHLY and FYNNEI. CDR3 length: 15 amino acids. The CDR3 loop is CASRKIETGTGELFF. CDR3 nucleotides: TGTGCCAGCAGGAAAATAGAGACAGGGACCGGGGAGCTGTTTTTT.

The chain recombines TRBV7-9 with TRBJ2-2; 15 nucleotides agree with TRBD2. Germline values: CDR1 SEHNR, CDR2 FQNEAQ (reference sequence). V trimming: 5 bases; J trimming: 5 bases; junction bases outside the gene matches: 12. The CDR3 sequence is 19 residues long. CDR3 in amino acids: CASSHPRGLAGGPTGELFF. Here the CDR3 DNA reads TGTGCCAGCAGCCACCCCCGCGGACTAGCGGGGGGGCCAACCGGGGAGCTGTTTTTT.

V usage is TRBV5-6 and J usage is TRBJ1-1; TRBD1 is a possible D gene (6 bases). In germline, CDR1 is SGHDT, CDR2 YYEEEE. V lost 4 bases, J lost 0 bases, and 13 bases lay in between. CDR3 length: 15 amino acids. CDR3 protein: CASSLMDRMNTEAFF. The CDR3 DNA reads as TGTGCCAGCAGCCTGATGGACAGAATGAACACTGAAGCTTTCTTT.

This clone appeared once. The rearrangement joins TRBV15 to TRBJ1-2; TRBD1 matches at 8 bases. Germline V gene data show CDR1 as LNHNV and CDR2 as YYDKDF (reference sequence). J was trimmed by 3 bases and V by 4 bases; bases with no gene match: 1. The CDR3 is 13 residues long. The CDR3 region has the DNA TGTGCCACCAGCATGGACAGGGACTATGGCTACACCTTC. It is translated as CATSMDRDYGYTF.